This T cell receptor (beta chain) was sequenced during a study of cytomegalovirus exposure and HLA in healthy donors. 13 Jbeta primers and 60 Vbeta primers were used for the PCR. Clones were sequenced by immunoSEQ multiplex PCR, and TCRdb holds only the in-frame ones, with some missing. Among approximately 120,000 clones listed, under 80% were seen once. The CDR3 extends over 15 amino acids. The junction had 7 bases not matched to a gene; V was cut back by 5 bases and J by 3 bases. Germline V lookup: CDR1 SGHAT, CDR2 FQNNGV. The sample taken for sequencing was PBMCs. The receptor was derived from a woman in her forties or fifties in good health and CMV-seropositive. The chain links TRBV11-2 to TRBJ1-2; 9 bases align to TRBD1. The CDR3: CASSGTDRGDYGYTF. CDR3 in DNA: TGTGCCAGCAGCGGAACGGACAGGGGAGACTATGGCTACACCTTC.